The 11 T cell receptor beta chains presented below share a single source sample, sequenced in a study of CD8 T cells in ankylosing spondylitis. General study results and limits: It appeared that ankylosing spondylitis blood was characterized by a TCR beta motif of seven or eight highly homologous variants.

TCRdb re-called the 5' RACE reads with MiXCR, one entry per CDR3 protein. The data contain some 85,000 distinct CDR3 sequences, 9% of them singletons. The antigens these receptors bind are not known. Sequences were obtained from blood, either unsorted or a sorted T cell fraction (not recorded which). The receptors originated from a male donor with ankylosing spondylitis.

In its sample, this clonotype was seen many times. V gene TRBV7-9 combines with J gene TRBJ2-1, with D uncertain. Trimming stripped 5 bases from V and 10 bases from J, with 15 bases between. The length of the CDR3 is 13 residues. CDR1 and CDR2 (germline): SEHNR, FQNEAQ (reference sequence). CDR3 sequence: CASSPDHPGEQFF. DNA for the CDR3: TGTGCCAGCAGCCCGGATCACCCCGGGGAGCAGTTCTTC.

The rearrangement uses TRBV4-2 and TRBJ2-2, with TRBD2 identical over 8 bases. This CDR3 has 18 amino acids. J was trimmed by 7 bases and V by 0 bases; bases with no gene match: 13. Germline V gene sequence: CDR1 LGHNA, CDR2 YNFKEQ. The CDR3: CASSQEFASGPKGGELFF. Here the CDR3 DNA reads TGTGCCAGCAGCCAAGAATTTGCTAGCGGGCCTAAGGGCGGGGAGCTGTTTTTT.

The rearrangement uses TRBV6-2 or TRBV6-3 and TRBJ2-1; D is ambiguous. V shed 4 bases and J shed 0 bases, with 16 bases lying between them. Germline CDR1 MNHEY, CDR2 SVGEGT. The CDR3 spans 17 residues. CDR3 sequence reads: CASSSPPAVGSYNEQFF. CDR3 in DNA: TGTGCCAGCAGTTCCCCTCCGGCGGTGGGCTCCTACAATGAGCAGTTCTTC.

V gene TRBV20-1 combines with J gene TRBJ1-1, with D possibly matching TRBD1 (5 bases). In germline, CDR1 is DFQATT, CDR2 SNEGSKA (reference sequence). V was shortened by 2 bases and J by 3 bases, with 16 bases between the two germline ends. The CDR3 sequence is 15 residues long. The CDR3 here is CSARRTDGGDTEAFF. CDR3 bases: TGCAGTGCTAGACGAACTGACGGAGGGGACACTGAAGCTTTCTTT.

The chain has TRBV4-1 and TRBJ2-3; 7 positions match TRBD2. V lost 3 bases, J lost 4 bases, and 10 bases stayed unmatched. The CDR3 runs to 16 residues. In germline, CDR1 is MGHRA, CDR2 YSYEKL. CDR3 protein: CASSQAGEGLADTQYF. The DNA for the CDR3 is TGCGCCAGCAGCCAGGCTGGGGAGGGTCTCGCAGATACGCAGTATTTT.

The sample holds a few counts of this clonotype. The V gene is TRBV4-2, the J gene TRBJ2-1; 12 bases are shared with TRBD1. The V gene's germline CDR1 is LGHNA and CDR2 YNFKEQ. This CDR3 is built from 18 residues. Trimming took 0 bases from V and 7 from J; bases not matched to a gene: 10. CDR3 nucleotides: TGTGCCAGCAGCCAAGATTATTGGGGACAGGGGGCTCTGAATGAGCAGTTCTTC. As protein: CASSQDYWGQGALNEQFF.

The table lists this clonotype with many counts. This sequence joins TRBV12-5 and TRBJ2-3, with D unclear. The germline V and J ends were trimmed by 1 base and 4 bases, with 12 bases remaining between them. Per the germline V gene, CDR1 is LGHNT and CDR2 is FRNRAP. The CDR3 consists of 15 residues. CDR3 residues: CASGLAPKRSDTQYF. The CDR3 nucleotides are TGTGCTAGTGGTTTGGCCCCCAAGAGATCAGATACGCAGTATTTT.

This chain uses TRBV2 with TRBJ1-1; no definite D call. Germline values: CDR1 SNHLY, CDR2 FYNNEI. V was pared by 3 bases and J by 7 bases, with 9 bases between. This CDR3 contains 12 residues. The CDR3 DNA sequence: TGTGCCAGCAGTGAGCTTGTTGGTGAAGCTTTCTTT. Translation: CASSELVGEAFF.

This chain connects TRBV3-1 to TRBJ1-1; D is ambiguous. With 2 bases removed from V and 4 bases from J, the gap between germline ends came to 17 bases. Germline V gene sequence: CDR1 LGHDT, CDR2 YNNKEL (reference sequence). The CDR3 sequence is 16 residues long. The CDR3 spells CASSQPPGPFGTEAFF. In DNA, the CDR3 is TGTGCCAGCAGCCAACCGCCAGGCCCTTTCGGCACTGAAGCTTTCTTT.

In this sample, this clonotype turned up a few times. The chain links TRBV7-9 to TRBJ2-1; 11 nucleotides line up with TRBD2. Germline assignment: CDR1 SEHNR and CDR2 FQNEAQ (reference sequence). The CDR3 spans 17 residues. The ends lost 5 bases at V and 8 bases at J; junction bases unmatched: 14. The CDR3 here is CASSLPGLAAGGDEQFF. The CDR3 DNA sequence: TGTGCCAGCAGCCTCCCGGGACTAGCGGCCGGGGGGGATGAGCAGTTCTTC.

This clonotype was seen a few times. This chain uses TRBV5-1 with TRBJ1-1, with D uncertain. The CDR3 length is 14 residues. CDR1 is SGHRS and CDR2 is YFSETQ in the germline V gene. V shed 3 bases and J shed 4 bases, with 13 bases lying between them. The CDR3 loop reads CASSWRAAVTEAFF. In DNA form, the CDR3 reads TGCGCCAGCAGCTGGAGGGCGGCCGTCACTGAAGCTTTCTTT.